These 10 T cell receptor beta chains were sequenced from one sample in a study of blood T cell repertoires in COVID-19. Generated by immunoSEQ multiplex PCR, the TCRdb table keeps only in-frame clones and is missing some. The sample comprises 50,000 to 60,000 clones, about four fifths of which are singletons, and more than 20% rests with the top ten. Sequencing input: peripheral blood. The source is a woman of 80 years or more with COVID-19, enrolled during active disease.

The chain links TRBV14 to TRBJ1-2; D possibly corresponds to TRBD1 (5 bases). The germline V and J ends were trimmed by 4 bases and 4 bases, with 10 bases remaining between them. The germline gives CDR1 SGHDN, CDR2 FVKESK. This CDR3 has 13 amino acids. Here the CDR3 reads CASSPAGGYGYTF. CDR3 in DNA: TGTGCCAGCAGCCCGGCCGGGGGCTATGGCTACACCTTC.

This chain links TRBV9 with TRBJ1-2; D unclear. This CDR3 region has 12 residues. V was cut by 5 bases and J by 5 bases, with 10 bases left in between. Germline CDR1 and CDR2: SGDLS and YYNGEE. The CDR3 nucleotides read TGTGCCAGCAGGACGGGGTCATATGGCTACACCTTC. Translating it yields CASRTGSYGYTF. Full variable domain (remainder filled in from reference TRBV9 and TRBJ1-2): DSGVTQTPKHLITATGQRVTLRCSPRSGDLSVYWYQQSLDQGLQFLIQYYNGEERAKGNILERFSAQQFPDLHSELNLSSLELGDSALYFCASRTGSYGYTFGSGTRLTVV.

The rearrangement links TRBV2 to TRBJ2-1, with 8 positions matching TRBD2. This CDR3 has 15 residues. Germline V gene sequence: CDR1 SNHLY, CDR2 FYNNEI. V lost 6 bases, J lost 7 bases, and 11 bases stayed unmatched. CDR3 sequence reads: CASRSGRAIWNEQFF. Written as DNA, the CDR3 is TGTGCCAGCAGATCCGGGAGGGCCATTTGGAATGAGCAGTTCTTC.

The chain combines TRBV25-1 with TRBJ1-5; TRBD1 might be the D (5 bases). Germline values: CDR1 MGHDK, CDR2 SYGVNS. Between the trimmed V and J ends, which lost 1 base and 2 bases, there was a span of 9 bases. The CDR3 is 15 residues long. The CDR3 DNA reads TGTGCCAGCAGTGAATCGTGGGGCGGCAATCAGCCCCAGCATTTT. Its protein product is CASSESWGGNQPQHF.

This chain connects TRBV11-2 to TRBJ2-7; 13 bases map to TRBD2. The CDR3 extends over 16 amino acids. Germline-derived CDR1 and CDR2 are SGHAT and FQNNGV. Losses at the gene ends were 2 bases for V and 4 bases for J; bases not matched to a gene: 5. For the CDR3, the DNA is TGTGCCAGCAGCTTAACGGGACTAGCGGGGTTTTACGAGCAGTACTTC. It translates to CASSLTGLAGFYEQYF.

CDR3 residues: CASSVGLTGGYTF. CDR3 sequence (DNA): TGTGCCAGCAGCGTCGGCCTCACGGGTGGCTACACCTTC. V gene TRBV7-8 combines with J gene TRBJ1-2; D gene unclear. Trimming took off 5 bases at V and 7 bases at J, with 14 bases between the two ends. Germline V gene lookup returns CDR1 SGHVS and CDR2 FQNEAQ. CDR3 size: 13 residues. The whole variable domain, remainder taken from reference TRBV7-8 and TRBJ1-2, is GAGVSQSPRYKVAKRGQDVALRCDPISGHVSLFWYQQALGQGPEFLTYFQNEAQLDKSGLPSDRFFAERPEGSVSTLKIQRTQQEDSAVYLCASSVGLTGGYTFGSGTRLTVV.

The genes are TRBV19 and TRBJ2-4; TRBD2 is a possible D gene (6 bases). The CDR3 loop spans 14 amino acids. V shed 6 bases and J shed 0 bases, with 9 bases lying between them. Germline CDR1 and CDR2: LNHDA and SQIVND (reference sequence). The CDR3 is CASREGLAKNIQYF. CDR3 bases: TGTGCCAGTAGGGAGGGACTAGCCAAAAACATTCAGTACTTC.

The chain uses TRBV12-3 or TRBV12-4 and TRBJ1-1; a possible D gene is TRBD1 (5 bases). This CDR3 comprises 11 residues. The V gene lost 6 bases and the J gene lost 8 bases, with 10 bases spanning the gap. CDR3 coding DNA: TGTGCCAGCAGGAGTGGACACGAAGCTTTCTTT. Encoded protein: CASRSGHEAFF.

The CDR3 protein is CASKGGLAGYNEQFF. CDR3 nucleotides: TGTGCCAGCAAGGGGGGACTAGCGGGCTACAATGAGCAGTTCTTC. The chain employs TRBV28 and TRBJ2-1; TRBD2 agrees at 12 bases. The CDR3 spans 15 residues. With 7 bases clipped from V and 3 bases from J, the junction kept 4 bases outside the gene matches. From germline, CDR1 is MDHEN and CDR2 SYDVKM.

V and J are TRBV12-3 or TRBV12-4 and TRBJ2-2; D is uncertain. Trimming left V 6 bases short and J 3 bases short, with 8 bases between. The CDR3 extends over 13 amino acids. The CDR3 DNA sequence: TGTGCCAGCAGCCCTCAGTACACCGGGGAGCTGTTTTTT. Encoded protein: CASSPQYTGELFF.